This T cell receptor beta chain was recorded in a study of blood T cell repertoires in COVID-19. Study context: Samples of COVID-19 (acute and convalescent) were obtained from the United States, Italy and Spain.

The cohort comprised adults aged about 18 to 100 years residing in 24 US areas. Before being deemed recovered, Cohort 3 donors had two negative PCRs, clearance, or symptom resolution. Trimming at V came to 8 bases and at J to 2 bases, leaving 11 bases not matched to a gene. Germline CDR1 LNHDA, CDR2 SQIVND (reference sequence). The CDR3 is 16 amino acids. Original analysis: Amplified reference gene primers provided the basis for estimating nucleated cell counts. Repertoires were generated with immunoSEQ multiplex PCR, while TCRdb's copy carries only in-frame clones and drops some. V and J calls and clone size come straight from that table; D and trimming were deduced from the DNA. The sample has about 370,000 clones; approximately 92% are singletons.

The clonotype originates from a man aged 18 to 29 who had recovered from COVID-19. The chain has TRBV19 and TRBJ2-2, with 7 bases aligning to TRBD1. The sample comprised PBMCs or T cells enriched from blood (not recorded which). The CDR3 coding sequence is TGTGCCAGTGGACCCTGGGACAGCCTAAACACCGGGGAGCTGTTTTTT. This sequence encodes CASGPWDSLNTGELFF.